Below are 27 T cell receptor beta chains sequenced from a single sample in a study of T cells after yellow fever vaccination. TCRdb reanalysed the 5' RACE reads using MiXCR and keeps one entry per CDR3 protein. The data show some 670,000 distinct CDR3 sequences, with over 9% seen just once and about 15% held by the top ten. The input for sequencing was PBMCs, taken on the day of the yellow fever booster vaccination. The receptors stem from a man aged 30 to 39 who received the YFV17D yellow fever vaccine.

This clonotype appeared a few times. The V call is TRBV9, the J call TRBJ2-7; TRBD1 aligns across 12 bases. Looked up from germline, CDR1 is SGDLS and CDR2 is YYNGEE. With 3 bases clipped from V and 5 bases from J, the junction kept 6 bases outside the gene matches. The CDR3 contains 15 residues. CDR3 amino acids: CASSGRDRGRHEQYF. The CDR3 DNA follows: TGTGCCAGCAGCGGCCGGGACAGGGGGCGCCACGAGCAGTACTTC.

Written as DNA, the CDR3 is TGTGCCAGCAGCTCCGGGACTAGAATTGCCGGGGAGCTGTTTTTT. Translating gives CASSSGTRIAGELFF. The V call is TRBV11-3, the J call TRBJ2-2; TRBD2 matches at 8 bases. In germline, CDR1 is SGHNT, CDR2 YENEEA. The CDR3 runs 15 residues. The J segment lost 6 bases and the V segment lost 4 bases, leaving 7 bases of the junction unmatched.

The chain combines TRBV7-9 with TRBJ1-1; D possibly corresponds to TRBD1 (6 bases). The germline V gene has CDR1 SEHNR and CDR2 FQNEAQ (reference sequence). The CDR3 loop spans 13 amino acids. V lost 2 bases to trimming and J lost 7 bases, with 11 bases between them. Here the CDR3 reads CASSLRGGGEAFF. Here the CDR3 DNA reads TGTGCCAGCAGCTTAAGGGGGGGGGGTGAAGCTTTCTTT.

This clonotype was observed a handful of times. This chain links TRBV12-3 or TRBV12-4 with TRBJ1-1, with no clear D. Trimming shortened V by 2 bases and J by 8 bases, and 15 bases separated the two germline ends. The CDR3 runs 14 residues. CDR3 sequence (DNA): TGTGCCAGCAGTTTACGGGGTTCTGGGTCCGAAGCTTTCTTT. Residues: CASSLRGSGSEAFF.

This clonotype showed up just a few times. This chain links TRBV5-1 with TRBJ2-7; 14 bases map to TRBD2. V lost 5 bases and J lost 5; bases outside the gene matches: 21. Germline V lookup: CDR1 SGHRS, CDR2 YFSETQ. CDR3 size: 20 residues. CDR3 protein: CASRFRTVGLAGGLFDEQYF. CDR3 in DNA: TGCGCCAGCAGATTTCGGACCGTAGGACTAGCGGGAGGCCTCTTTGACGAGCAGTACTTC.

This chain uses TRBV4-2 with TRBJ2-1; D is ambiguous. Germline V lookup: CDR1 LGHNA, CDR2 YNFKEQ. V lost 4 bases and J 6 bases, leaving 10 bases between the germline ends. The CDR3 spans 13 residues. CDR3 bases: TGTGCCAGCAGCCCCGGACCAACCAATGAGCAGTTCTTC. This codes for CASSPGPTNEQFF.

V gene TRBV5-1 combines with J gene TRBJ2-5; TRBD2 matches at 7 bases. Trimming cost V 4 bases and J 7 bases; bases outside gene matches: 13. From germline, CDR1 is SGHRS and CDR2 YFSETQ. The CDR3 covers 15 residues. DNA of the CDR3: TGCGCCAGCAGCCTAACCGGGACTGGGGGGGGGACCCAGTACTTC. It specifies CASSLTGTGGGTQYF.

This clonotype was observed a handful of times. The CDR3 is CASSVGLAKNTGELFF. In DNA form, the CDR3 reads TGTGCCAGCAGCGTGGGACTAGCGAAGAACACCGGGGAGCTGTTTTTT. The V call is TRBV7-2, the J call TRBJ2-2; TRBD2 aligns across 10 bases. This CDR3 has 16 amino acids. Germline V lookup: CDR1 SGHTA, CDR2 FQGNSA. The V and J ends lost 5 bases and 1 base, in that order; junction bases with no gene match: 4.

This clonotype came up a few times. The rearrangement links TRBV15 to TRBJ2-7, with 8 bases lining up with TRBD1. The CDR3 is 14 residues long. Trimming took 0 bases from V and 3 from J; bases not matched to a gene: 1. CDR1 and CDR2 (germline): LNHNV, YYDKDF (reference sequence). This chain's CDR3 is CATSREGQVYEQYF. CDR3 nucleotides: TGTGCCACCAGCAGAGAGGGACAGGTCTACGAGCAGTACTTC.

This clonotype was detected a few times. The chain employs TRBV7-2 and TRBJ1-4; weak D call: TRBD1 (5 bases). This CDR3 comprises 17 residues. Trimming left V 7 bases short and J 5 bases short, with 23 bases between. Germline CDR1 reads SGHTA; CDR2 reads FQGNSA. As DNA, the CDR3 is TGTGCCAGCACTCCAGGTTGGGGGGACGGATGGAATGAAAAACTGTTTTTT. It encodes CASTPGWGDGWNEKLFF.

The V and J genes are TRBV12-3 or TRBV12-4 and TRBJ2-3, with D unclear. V lost 8 bases and J 6 bases, leaving 12 bases between the germline ends. The CDR3 is 12 amino acids. Here the CDR3 reads CASAETVDTQYF. The CDR3, as DNA: TGTGCCAGCGCCGAGACTGTCGATACGCAGTATTTT.

This clonotype was detected only a few times. The gene calls are TRBV20-1 and TRBJ2-7; D is perhaps TRBD1 or TRBD2 (5 bases each). This CDR3 is 15 amino acids long. Deletions cut 6 bases from V and 3 bases from J, with 21 bases between. Germline V gene sequence: CDR1 DFQATT, CDR2 SNEGSKA (reference sequence). The CDR3 reads CSADYGLKGDYEQYF. The CDR3 coding sequence is TGCAGTGCCGATTACGGACTTAAAGGGGACTACGAGCAGTACTTC.

The chain combines TRBV21-1 with TRBJ2-1. TRBV21-1 is marked as a pseudogene. The CDR3 has 13 residues. Written as DNA, the CDR3 is TGTGCCAGCAGCAAAGAGTGTTACAATGAGCAGTTCTTC. It codes for CASSKECYNEQFF.

This clonotype has more than one count but fewer than ten. The chain recombines TRBV4-3 with TRBJ2-2, with D possibly being TRBD1 (5 bases). Germline V gene sequence: CDR1 LGHNA, CDR2 YSLEER. Deletions cut 0 bases from V and 4 bases from J, with 9 bases between. This CDR3 contains 15 residues. CDR3 DNA: TGCGCCAGCAGCCAAGAGGTGGGGCGCACCGGGGAGCTGTTTTTT. Translation gives CASSQEVGRTGELFF.

V and J are TRBV29-1 and TRBJ2-7; D call uncertain. Trimming removed 4 bases at V and 0 bases at J, with 13 bases between. Germline V gives CDR1 SQVTM, CDR2 ANQGSEA. This CDR3 comprises 14 residues. CDR3 region: CSVGRSESSYEQYF. DNA for the CDR3: TGCAGCGTTGGGCGGAGTGAAAGCTCCTACGAGCAGTACTTC.

This clonotype was recorded a few times. The rearrangement joins TRBV4-3 to TRBJ2-3; 15 bases are a match to TRBD2. Trimming at V came to 2 bases and at J to 3 bases, leaving 6 bases not matched to a gene. This CDR3 is 18 amino acids long. Per the germline V gene, CDR1 is LGHNA and CDR2 is YSLEER. The CDR3 bases are TGCGCCAGCAGCCAACGGACTAGCGGGAGGGCGCGGACAGATACGCAGTATTTT. Its protein is CASSQRTSGRARTDTQYF.

This chain links TRBV6-1 with TRBJ2-1, with TRBD2 matching over 7 bases. Germline lookup yields CDR1 MNHNS and CDR2 SASEGT. V lost 6 bases, J lost 2 bases, and 7 bases stayed unmatched. This CDR3 spans 15 amino acids. The CDR3 loop is CASSATSATYNEQFF. Here the CDR3 DNA reads TGTGCCAGCAGCGCAACTAGCGCCACCTACAATGAGCAGTTCTTC.

This clonotype was counted ten times or more. This chain uses TRBV11-1 with TRBJ2-5, with 7 bases aligning to TRBD1. The CDR3 has 15 amino acids. The germline V gene encodes CDR1 SGHAT and CDR2 FQDESV (reference sequence). V lost 0 bases, J lost 1 base, and 2 bases stayed unmatched. The CDR3 loop reads CASSLAPGGQETQYF. CDR3 nucleotides: TGTGCCAGCAGCTTAGCTCCAGGGGGCCAAGAGACCCAGTACTTC.

The sample holds a few counts of this clonotype. The chain links TRBV29-1 to TRBJ2-3, with TRBD1 matching over 7 bases. Germline V lookup: CDR1 SQVTM, CDR2 ANQGSEA. J gave up 4 bases and V 7 bases, and 20 bases lay outside the gene matches. The CDR3 length is 17 residues. Written as DNA, the CDR3 is TGCAGCGCCCTGAGCGGTGGACAGGCGTTCGTCGCAGATACGCAGTATTTT. This encodes CSALSGGQAFVADTQYF.

The sample holds a few counts of this clonotype. This chain links TRBV6-1 with TRBJ2-5; D call uncertain. Deletions cut 10 bases from V and 5 bases from J, with 17 bases between. CDR3 length: 13 amino acids. Germline values: CDR1 MNHNS, CDR2 SASEGT. The CDR3 spells CATRLPGWETQYF. CDR3 DNA: TGTGCCACCCGCCTACCCGGCTGGGAGACCCAGTACTTC.

A few counts support this clonotype. This chain joins TRBV7-3 and TRBJ2-3; possibly TRBD2 for D (5 bases). This CDR3 is 16 amino acids long. Germline loops: CDR1 SGHTA, CDR2 FQGTGA. The ends were cut back, 5 bases at V and 6 bases at J, with 21 bases in the middle. CDR3 region: CASSPAGIYTSDTQYF. The CDR3 DNA reads as TGTGCCAGCAGCCCTGCCGGGATTTACACATCCGATACGCAGTATTTT. Complete variable domain (other parts from reference TRBV7-3 and TRBJ2-3): GAGVSQTPSNKVTEKGKYVELRCDPISGHTALYWYRQSLGQGPEFLIYFQGTGAADDSGLPNDRFFAVRPEGSVSTLKIQRTERGDSAVYLCASSPAGIYTSDTQYFGPGTRLTVL.

Many counts were recorded for this clonotype. This chain uses TRBV7-9 with TRBJ1-5, with 8 bases lining up with TRBD1. Unmatched junction bases numbered 2, after V lost 5 bases and J lost 2 bases. This CDR3 is built from 14 residues. CDR1 is SEHNR and CDR2 is FQNEAQ in the germline V gene (reference sequence). The CDR3 DNA is TGTGCCAGCAGCGGACAGGGAGGCAATCAGCCCCAGCATTTT. The encoded protein is CASSGQGGNQPQHF.

In its sample, this clonotype was seen a few times. V and J are TRBV6-2 or TRBV6-3 and TRBJ2-1; maybe TRBD1 (6 bases). V lost 7 bases and J 1 base, leaving 8 bases between the germline ends. This CDR3 is 13 amino acids long. CDR1 is MNHEY, CDR2 SVGEGT, per germline. CDR3 region: CASIGQSYNEQFF. The CDR3 nucleotides are TGTGCCAGCATCGGACAGTCCTACAATGAGCAGTTCTTC.

This clonotype was counted between two and nine times. The V and J genes are TRBV20-1 and TRBJ2-2; perhaps D is TRBD1 or TRBD2 (5 bases each). Per the germline V gene, CDR1 is DFQATT and CDR2 is SNEGSKA (reference sequence). The CDR3 is 14 residues long. Trimming shortened V by 5 bases and J by 2 bases, and 12 bases separated the two germline ends. In DNA form, the CDR3 reads TGCAGTGCTGAGGGGTTCTCTAACACCGGGGAGCTGTTTTTT. Its translation: CSAEGFSNTGELFF.

This chain links TRBV7-3 with TRBJ1-2, with a weak D call TRBD1 (6 bases). Looked up from germline, CDR1 is SGHTA and CDR2 is FQGTGA. Trimming left V 0 bases short and J 8 bases short, with 10 bases between. CDR3 size: 13 residues. The chain's CDR3 is CASSLTAGQGYTF. CDR3 bases: TGTGCCAGCAGCTTAACCGCGGGACAAGGCTACACCTTC.

This clonotype was seen a few times. This chain links TRBV15 with TRBJ2-1, with 7 bases aligning to TRBD2. Trimming cost V 1 base and J 10 bases; bases outside gene matches: 7. This CDR3 comprises 14 residues. Germline V lookup: CDR1 LNHNV, CDR2 YYDKDF (reference sequence). The CDR3 is CATSRVGLDTEQFF. As DNA, the CDR3 is TGTGCCACCAGCAGAGTCGGACTAGACACAGAGCAGTTCTTC.

V and J are TRBV5-1 and TRBJ2-7; D unclear. The J call may be incorrect, as the DNA end agrees better with TRBJ2-1. The CDR3 extends over 13 amino acids. Germline-derived CDR1 and CDR2 are SGHRS and YFSETQ. The CDR3 here is CASSPEGNYEQFF. The CDR3 DNA reads as TGCGCCAGCAGCCCGGAAGGCAACTACGAGCAGTTCTTC.